This entry concerns a single T cell receptor beta chain. The antigen is not known. Germline V gives CDR1 SEHNR, CDR2 FQNEAQ (reference sequence). CDR3 length equals 12 residues. Trimming pared 8 bases from V and 1 base from J, leaving 6 bases between. This sample is part of a study of cytomegalovirus exposure and HLA in healthy donors. Study at large: A prior analysis found roughly 110 million unique TCR beta sequences from around 190 million T cells.

This PCR relied on a set of 60 Vbeta primers and 13 Jbeta primers. Clones were sequenced by immunoSEQ multiplex PCR, and TCRdb holds only the in-frame ones, with some missing. This table has under 200,000 clones, about 80% appearing once. Findings of the study overall: An analysis that came later showed most CMV-associated TCR beta chains appearing HLA-restricted.

This TCR was recovered from a man in his forties or fifties in good health and CMV-seropositive. The sequencing sample was made of PBMCs. The gene calls are TRBV7-9 and TRBJ1-5, with D possibly TRBD1 on 5 matching bases. In DNA form, the CDR3 reads TGTGCCAGCGGGGGGAGCAATCAGCCCCAGCATTTT. It encodes CASGGSNQPQHF.